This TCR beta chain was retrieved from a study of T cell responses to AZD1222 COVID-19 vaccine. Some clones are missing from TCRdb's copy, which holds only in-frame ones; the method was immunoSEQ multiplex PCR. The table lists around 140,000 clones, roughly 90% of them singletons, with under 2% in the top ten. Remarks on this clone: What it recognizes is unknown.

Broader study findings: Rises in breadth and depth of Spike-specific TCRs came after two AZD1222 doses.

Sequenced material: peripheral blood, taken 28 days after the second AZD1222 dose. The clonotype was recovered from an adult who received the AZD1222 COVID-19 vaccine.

CDR3 sequence reads: CASSESPGTGELFF. CDR3 bases: TGTGCCAGCAGTGAAAGCCCTGGCACCGGGGAGCTGTTTTTT. This chain uses TRBV2 with TRBJ2-2; D call uncertain. V dropped 2 bases and J dropped 4 bases, with 8 bases sitting between them. From germline, CDR1 is SNHLY and CDR2 FYNNEI. This CDR3 has 14 residues.